This T cell receptor (beta chain) was captured by sequencing in a study of blood T cell repertoires in COVID-19. Study in general: The United States, Italy and Spain supplied acute and convalescent COVID-19 samples.

How the authors handled the data: Estimation of nucleated cell counts relied on the amplification of reference gene primers. The repertoire was sequenced with immunoSEQ multiplex PCR; TCRdb's copy has only in-frame clones and lacks some. D and trimming come from the DNA, and the V and J calls and clone size come from that table. The table lists 150,000 to 200,000 clones, 85% to 90% of them singletons. The CDR3 totals 15 residues. Losses at the gene ends were 6 bases for V and 8 bases for J; bases not matched to a gene: 11. CDR1 LNHDA and CDR2 SQIVND come from the germline V gene (reference sequence).

The origin of this receptor is a woman in her seventies with COVID-19, enrolled during active disease. The chain uses TRBV19 and TRBJ2-1; TRBD2 agrees at 9 bases. Material: peripheral blood. The CDR3 reads CASSPTERGVDEQFF. The CDR3 region has the DNA TGTGCCAGTAGCCCGACTGAGCGGGGGGTCGATGAGCAGTTCTTC.